Below are 2 T cell receptor beta chains sequenced from a single sample in a study of tumour-infiltrating T cells in Burkitt lymphoma. TCRdb's table, derived via immunoSEQ multiplex PCR, lists solely in-frame clones and lacks some. The sample records more than 2,000 clones, about four fifths being singletons. The sequenced material came from tumor tissue. The source of these receptors is a human donor with diffuse large B-cell lymphoma.

The chain is built from TRBV20-1 and TRBJ2-7; a weak D match, TRBD1 (5 bases). V was pared by 5 bases and J by 5 bases, with 7 bases between. This CDR3 has 10 amino acids. Germline CDR1 is DFQATT and CDR2 is SNEGSKA (reference sequence). The DNA for the CDR3 is TGCAGTGCTTGGGGCCACGAGCAGTACTTC. This encodes CSAWGHEQYF.

The chain links TRBV11-2 to TRBJ1-1; TRBD1 agrees at 7 bases. This CDR3 is 11 amino acids long. Unmatched junction bases numbered 2, after V lost 5 bases and J lost 8 bases. The germline V gene has CDR1 SGHAT and CDR2 FQNNGV. DNA for the CDR3: TGTGCCAGCAGCCAGACAGGGGAAGCTTTCTTT. This gives the protein CASSQTGEAFF.